This TCR beta chain was documented in a study of human T cells and chemical hapten exposure. Overall study results and limits: A positive correlation with patch test score was found for PT1 expanded TCR counts.

Points on this clonotype: Antigen: not known.

The time point was: pre-sensitization, week 0. This sample's treatment: therapeutic diphenylcyclopropenone sensitization with weekly scalp DPC. TCRdb recomputed calls from the RACE reads with MiXCR, one row per CDR3 protein. In the table there are under 300,000 distinct CDR3 sequences, 7.7% of which are singletons. Sequencing was performed on whole blood, taken in connection with sensitization to the hapten diphenylcyclopropenone (DPC). The sequence derives from a man in his late teens or twenties with alopecia areata. Some clones in this sample may be carry-over from other donors' samples.

The CDR3 here is CASSFRGAGQETQYF. DNA for the CDR3: TGTGCCAGCAGCTTCCGGGGAGCGGGGCAAGAGACCCAGTACTTC. The chain couples TRBV5-5 to TRBJ2-5; TRBD2 matches 7 bases. CDR1 SGHKS and CDR2 YYEKEE come from the germline V gene (reference sequence). The J segment lost 2 bases and the V segment lost 2 bases, leaving 6 bases of the junction unmatched. This CDR3 comprises 15 residues.